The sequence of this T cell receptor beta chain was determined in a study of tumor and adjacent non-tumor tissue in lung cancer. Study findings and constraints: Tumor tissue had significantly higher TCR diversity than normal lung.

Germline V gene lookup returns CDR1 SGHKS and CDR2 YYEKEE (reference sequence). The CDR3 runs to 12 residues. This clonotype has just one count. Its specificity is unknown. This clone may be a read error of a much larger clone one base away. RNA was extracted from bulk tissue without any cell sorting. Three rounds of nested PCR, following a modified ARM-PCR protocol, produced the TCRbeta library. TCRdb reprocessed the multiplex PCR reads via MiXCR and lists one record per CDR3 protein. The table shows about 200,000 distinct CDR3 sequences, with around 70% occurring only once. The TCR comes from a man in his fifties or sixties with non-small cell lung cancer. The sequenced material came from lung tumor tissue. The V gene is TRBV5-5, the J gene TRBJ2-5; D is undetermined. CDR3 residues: CASSPNLEIQYF. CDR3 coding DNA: TGTGCCAGCAGTCCGAATTTGGAGATCCAGTACTTC.